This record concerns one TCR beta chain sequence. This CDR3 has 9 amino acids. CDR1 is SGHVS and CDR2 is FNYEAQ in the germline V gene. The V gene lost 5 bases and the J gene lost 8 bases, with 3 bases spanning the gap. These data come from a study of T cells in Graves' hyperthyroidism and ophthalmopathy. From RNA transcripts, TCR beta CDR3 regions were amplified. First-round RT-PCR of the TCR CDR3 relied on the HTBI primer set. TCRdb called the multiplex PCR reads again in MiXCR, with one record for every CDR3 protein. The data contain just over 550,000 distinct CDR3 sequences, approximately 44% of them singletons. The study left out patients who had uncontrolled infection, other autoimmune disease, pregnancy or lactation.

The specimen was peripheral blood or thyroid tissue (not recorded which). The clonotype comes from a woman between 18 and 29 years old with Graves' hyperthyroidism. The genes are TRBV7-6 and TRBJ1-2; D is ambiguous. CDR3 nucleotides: TGTGCCAGCAGCGTAGGCTACACCTTC. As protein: CASSVGYTF.